This T cell receptor (beta chain) derives from a study of neurological immune-mediated disorders. The CDR3 totals 13 residues. Germline V gene data show CDR1 as MNHEY and CDR2 as SVGAGI. V was pared by 6 bases and J by 1 base, with 9 bases between. Each CDR3 protein is one row after TCRdb ran MiXCR on the 5' RACE reads. The table shows 75,000 to 95,000 distinct CDR3 sequences, with 17% occurring only once. In its sample, this clonotype was seen many times. What was sequenced was PBMCs. The chain is built from TRBV6-5 and TRBJ1-1, with D maybe TRBD1 (6 bases). This TCR derives from a woman between 35 and 50 years old in good health. The CDR3 is CASSRGGNTEAFF. The CDR3 nucleotides read TGTGCCAGCAGCAGGGGTGGGAACACTGAAGCTTTCTTT.